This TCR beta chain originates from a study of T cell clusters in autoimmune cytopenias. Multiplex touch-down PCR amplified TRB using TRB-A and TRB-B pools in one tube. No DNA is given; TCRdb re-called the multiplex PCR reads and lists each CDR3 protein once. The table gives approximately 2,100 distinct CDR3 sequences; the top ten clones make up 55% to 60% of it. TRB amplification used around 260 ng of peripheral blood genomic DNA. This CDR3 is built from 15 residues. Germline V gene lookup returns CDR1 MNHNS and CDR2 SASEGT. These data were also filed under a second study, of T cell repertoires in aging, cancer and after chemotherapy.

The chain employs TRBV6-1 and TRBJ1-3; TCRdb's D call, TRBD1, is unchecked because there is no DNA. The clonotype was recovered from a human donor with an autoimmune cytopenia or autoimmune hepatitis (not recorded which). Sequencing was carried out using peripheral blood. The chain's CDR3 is CASSVGGGRGNTIYF.